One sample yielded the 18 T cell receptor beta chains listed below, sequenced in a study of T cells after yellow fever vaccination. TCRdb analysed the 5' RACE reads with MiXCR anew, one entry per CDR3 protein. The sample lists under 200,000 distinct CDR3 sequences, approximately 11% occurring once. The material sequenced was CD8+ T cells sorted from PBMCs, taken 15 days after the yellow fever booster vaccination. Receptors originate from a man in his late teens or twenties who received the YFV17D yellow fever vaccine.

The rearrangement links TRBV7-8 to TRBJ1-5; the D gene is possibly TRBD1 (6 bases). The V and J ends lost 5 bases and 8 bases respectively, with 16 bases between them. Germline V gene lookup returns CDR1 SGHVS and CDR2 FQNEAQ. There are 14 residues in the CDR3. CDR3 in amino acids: CASSALQGVEPQHF. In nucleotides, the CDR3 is TGTGCCAGCAGCGCTTTACAGGGAGTTGAGCCCCAGCATTTT.

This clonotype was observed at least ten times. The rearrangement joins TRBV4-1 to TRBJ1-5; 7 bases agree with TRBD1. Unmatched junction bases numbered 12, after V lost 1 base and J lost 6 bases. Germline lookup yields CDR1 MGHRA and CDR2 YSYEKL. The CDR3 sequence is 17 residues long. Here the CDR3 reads CASSQARAGGVVQPQHF. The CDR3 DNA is TGCGCCAGCAGCCAAGCTCGGGCAGGGGGTGTCGTTCAGCCCCAGCATTTT.

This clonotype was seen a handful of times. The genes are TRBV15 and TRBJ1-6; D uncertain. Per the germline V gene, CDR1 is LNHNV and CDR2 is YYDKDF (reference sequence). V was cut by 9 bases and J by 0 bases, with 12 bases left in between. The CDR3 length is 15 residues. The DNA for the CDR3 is TGTGCCACGAAAAAAGGGAGCTCCTATAATTCACCCCTCCACTTT. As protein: CATKKGSSYNSPLHF.

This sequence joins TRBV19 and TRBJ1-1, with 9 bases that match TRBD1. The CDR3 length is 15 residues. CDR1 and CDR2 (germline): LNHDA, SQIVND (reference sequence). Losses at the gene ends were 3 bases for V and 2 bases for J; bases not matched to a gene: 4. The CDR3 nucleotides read TGTGCCAGTAGTATCGGGACAGGGTTTAACACTGAAGCTTTCTTT. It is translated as CASSIGTGFNTEAFF. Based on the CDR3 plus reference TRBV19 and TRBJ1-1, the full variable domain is DGGITQSPKYLFRKEGQNVTLSCEQNLNHDAMYWYRQDPGQGLRLIYYSQIVNDFQKGDIAEGYSVSREKKESFPLTVTSAQKNPTAFYLCASSIGTGFNTEAFFGQGTRLTVV.

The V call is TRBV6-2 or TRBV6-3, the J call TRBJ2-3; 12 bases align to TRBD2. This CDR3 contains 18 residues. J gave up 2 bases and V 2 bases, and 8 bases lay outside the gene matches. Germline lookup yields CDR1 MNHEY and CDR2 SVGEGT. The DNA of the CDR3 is TGTGCCAGCAGTTACGAAGGGACTAGCGGGTTGTCCACAGATACGCAGTATTTT. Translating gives CASSYEGTSGLSTDTQYF.

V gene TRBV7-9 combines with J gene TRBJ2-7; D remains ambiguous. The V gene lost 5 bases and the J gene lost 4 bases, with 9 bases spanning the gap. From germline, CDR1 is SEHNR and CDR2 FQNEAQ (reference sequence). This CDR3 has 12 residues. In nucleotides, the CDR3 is TGTGCCAGCAGCCCCGCTTGGTACGAGCAGTACTTC. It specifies CASSPAWYEQYF.

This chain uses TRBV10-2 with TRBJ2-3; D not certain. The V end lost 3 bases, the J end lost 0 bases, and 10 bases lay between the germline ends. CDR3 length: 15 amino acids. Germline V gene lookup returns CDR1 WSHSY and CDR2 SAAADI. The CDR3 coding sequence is TGCGCCAGCAGTGACTCTGACGATAGCACAGATACGCAGTATTTT. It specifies CASSDSDDSTDTQYF.

DNA of the CDR3: TGTGCCAGCAGTGATGAGACAATTCTTGGCACAGATACGCAGTATTTT. Translated: CASSDETILGTDTQYF. V usage is TRBV6-1 and J usage is TRBJ2-3; the D is unclear. CDR3 size: 16 residues. The germline V gene has CDR1 MNHNS and CDR2 SASEGT. The germline V and J ends were trimmed by 3 bases and 1 base, with 14 bases remaining between them.

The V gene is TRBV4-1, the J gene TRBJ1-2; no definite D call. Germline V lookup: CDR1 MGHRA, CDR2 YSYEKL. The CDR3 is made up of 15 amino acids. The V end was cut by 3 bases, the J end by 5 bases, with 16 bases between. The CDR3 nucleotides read TGCGCCAGCAGCCAGGTGACTAACGGGGATTATGGCTACACCTTC. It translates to CASSQVTNGDYGYTF.

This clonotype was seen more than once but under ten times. CDR3 amino acids: CASTPEGEAFF. The CDR3 DNA sequence: TGTGCCAGCACCCCCGAGGGAGAAGCTTTCTTT. The J gene is TRBJ1-1, the V gene TRBV12-3 or TRBV12-4; D is unclear. V was cut by 7 bases and J by 8 bases, with 11 bases left in between. CDR3 length: 11 amino acids.

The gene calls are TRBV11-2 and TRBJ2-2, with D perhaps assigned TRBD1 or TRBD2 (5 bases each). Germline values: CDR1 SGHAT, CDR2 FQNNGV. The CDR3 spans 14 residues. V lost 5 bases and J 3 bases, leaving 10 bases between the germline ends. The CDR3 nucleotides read TGTGCCAGCAGCCTCGGGGCCTACACCGGGGAGCTGTTTTTT. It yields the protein CASSLGAYTGELFF.

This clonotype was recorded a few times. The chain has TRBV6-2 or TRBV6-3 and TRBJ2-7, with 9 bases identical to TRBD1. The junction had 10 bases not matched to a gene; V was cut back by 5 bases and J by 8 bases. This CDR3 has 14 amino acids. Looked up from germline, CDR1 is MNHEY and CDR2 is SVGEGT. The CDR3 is CASSNDDRGSKQYV. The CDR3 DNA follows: TGTGCCAGCAGTAATGACGACAGGGGGAGTAAGCAGTACGTC.

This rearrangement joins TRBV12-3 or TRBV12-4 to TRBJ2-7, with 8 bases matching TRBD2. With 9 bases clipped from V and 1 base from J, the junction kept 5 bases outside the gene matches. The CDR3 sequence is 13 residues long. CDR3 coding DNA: TGTGCCAGTCTCGGGGGGGGATCCTACGAGCAGTACTTC. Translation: CASLGGGSYEQYF.

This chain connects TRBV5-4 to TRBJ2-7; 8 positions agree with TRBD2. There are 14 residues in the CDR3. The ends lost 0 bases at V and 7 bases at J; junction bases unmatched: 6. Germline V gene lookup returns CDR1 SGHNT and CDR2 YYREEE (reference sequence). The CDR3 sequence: CASSLVTSGEEQYF. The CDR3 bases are TGTGCCAGCAGCTTGGTTACTAGCGGTGAAGAGCAGTACTTC.

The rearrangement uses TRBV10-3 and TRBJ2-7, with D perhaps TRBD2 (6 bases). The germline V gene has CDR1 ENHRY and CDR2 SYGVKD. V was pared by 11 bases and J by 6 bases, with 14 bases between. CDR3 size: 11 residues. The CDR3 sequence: CAAGSGLEQYV. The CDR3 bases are TGTGCCGCGGGATCGGGGCTCGAGCAGTACGTC.

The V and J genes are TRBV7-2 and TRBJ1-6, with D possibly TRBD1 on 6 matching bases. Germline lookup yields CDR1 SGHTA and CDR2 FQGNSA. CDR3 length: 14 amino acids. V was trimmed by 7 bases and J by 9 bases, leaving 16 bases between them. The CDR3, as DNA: TGTGCCAGCACCCTTGGGGGGCTGGGTTCACCCCTCCACTTT. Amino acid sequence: CASTLGGLGSPLHF.

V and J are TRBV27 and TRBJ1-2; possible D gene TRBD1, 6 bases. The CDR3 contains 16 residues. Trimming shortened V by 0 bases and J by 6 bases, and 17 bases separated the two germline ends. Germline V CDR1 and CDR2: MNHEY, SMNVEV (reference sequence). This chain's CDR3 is CASSLSPGGRGHGYTF. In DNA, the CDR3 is TGTGCCAGCAGTTTATCTCCTGGGGGGCGAGGGCATGGCTACACCTTC.

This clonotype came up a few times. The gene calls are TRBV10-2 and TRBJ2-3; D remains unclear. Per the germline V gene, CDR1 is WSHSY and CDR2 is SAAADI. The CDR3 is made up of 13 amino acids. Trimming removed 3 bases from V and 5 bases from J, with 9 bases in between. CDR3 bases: TGCGCCAGCAGTGAATTCAGATTAGATACGCAGTATTTT. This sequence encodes CASSEFRLDTQYF.